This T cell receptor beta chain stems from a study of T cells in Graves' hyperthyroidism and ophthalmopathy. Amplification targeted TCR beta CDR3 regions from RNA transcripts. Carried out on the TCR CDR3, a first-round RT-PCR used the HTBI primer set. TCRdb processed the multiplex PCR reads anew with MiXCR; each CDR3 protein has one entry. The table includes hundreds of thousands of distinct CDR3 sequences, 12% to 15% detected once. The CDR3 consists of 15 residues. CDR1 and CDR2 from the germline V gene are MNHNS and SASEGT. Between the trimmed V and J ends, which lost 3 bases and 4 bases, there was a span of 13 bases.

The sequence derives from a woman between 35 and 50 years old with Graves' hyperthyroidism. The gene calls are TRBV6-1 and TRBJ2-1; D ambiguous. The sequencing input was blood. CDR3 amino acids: CASSDIGARYNEQFF. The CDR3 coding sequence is TGTGCCAGCAGTGACATCGGAGCGAGGTACAATGAGCAGTTCTTC.